The 18 T cell receptor beta chains below all came from one sample that was sequenced in a study of CD8 T cells in Susac syndrome. Random hexamers primed reverse transcription of about 0.5 to 1 ug RNA. Using its own MiXCR run on the immunoSEQ multiplex PCR reads, TCRdb lists one record per CDR3 protein. The sample has around 200,000 distinct CDR3 sequences, just under 95% seen once. What was sequenced was CD4+ T cells from PBMCs. The receptors stem from a human donor with multiple sclerosis.

This chain links TRBV21-1 with TRBJ2-7; the table's TRBD1 call for D was not verified on the DNA. TRBV21-1 constitutes a pseudogene. The CDR3 spans 10 residues. CDR3 DNA: TGTGCCAGCAGCGGAACAGATCCCCTCTTC. Translated: CASSGTDPLF.

The chain uses TRBV20-1 and TRBJ2-3, with a tentative D call TRBD1 (5 bases). The CDR3 extends over 13 amino acids. Germline values: CDR1 DFQATT, CDR2 SNEGSKA (reference sequence). V lost 6 bases to trimming and J lost 3 bases, with 13 bases between them. CDR3 in amino acids: CSAPWQGTDTQYF. The CDR3 DNA reads TGCAGTGCCCCCTGGCAGGGAACAGATACGCAGTATTTT.

The chain couples TRBV18 to TRBJ2-2; D may be TRBD1 (6 bases). The CDR3 is made up of 17 amino acids. The V end lost 0 bases, the J end lost 1 base, and 12 bases lay between the germline ends. Germline CDR1 KGHSH, CDR2 LQKENI. CDR3 sequence reads: CASSPPNRDKNTGELFF. CDR3 nucleotide sequence: TGTGCCAGCTCACCACCGAACCGGGACAAGAACACCGGGGAGCTGTTTTTT.

The chain combines TRBV15 with TRBJ1-5; no firm D call. The V gene's germline CDR1 is LNHNV and CDR2 YYDKDF (reference sequence). Trimming pared 1 base from V and 4 bases from J, leaving 17 bases between. The CDR3 is made up of 17 amino acids. This chain's CDR3 is CATSRGTNTWVNQPQHF. CDR3 DNA sequence: TGTGCCACCAGCAGAGGAACCAACACTTGGGTAAATCAGCCCCAGCATTTT.

Here the CDR3 DNA reads TGTGCCAGCGGGTTTGGGGACGGGGAGCTGTTTTTT. Protein product: CASGFGDGELFF. The chain has TRBV3-1 and TRBJ2-2, with D unclear. V lost 8 bases and J 7 bases, leaving 11 bases between the germline ends. The CDR3 extends over 12 amino acids. The germline CDR1 and CDR2 sequences are LGHDT and YNNKEL (reference sequence). Filled out from reference TRBV3-1 and TRBJ2-2, the complete variable domain reads DTAVSQTPKYLVTQMGNDKSIKCEQNLGHDTMYWYKQDSKKFLKIMFSYNNKELIINETVPNRFSPKSPDKAHLNLHINSLELGDSAVYFCASGFGDGELFFGEGSRLTVL.

The chain links TRBV23-1 to TRBJ1-5, with no clear D. TRBV23-1 is sorted into the ORF group, with uncertain function. The CDR3 spans 12 residues. V dropped 9 bases and J dropped 7 bases, with 13 bases sitting between them. The CDR3 loop reads CASIRAGQPQHF. The CDR3, as DNA: TGCGCCAGTATAAGGGCCGGCCAGCCCCAGCATTTT.

The genes are TRBV30 and TRBJ1-6; 7 nucleotides match TRBD1. There are 14 residues in the CDR3. Germline assignment: CDR1 GTSNPN and CDR2 SVGIG (reference sequence). Unmatched junction bases numbered 5, after V lost 2 bases and J lost 7 bases. CDR3 nucleotides: TGTGCCTGGAGTAGACAGGGAGGGAATTCACCCCTCCACTTT. It codes for CAWSRQGGNSPLHF.

V gene TRBV18 combines with J gene TRBJ2-7; D may be TRBD2 (5 bases). V lost 10 bases and J 3 bases, leaving 16 bases between the germline ends. This CDR3 is built from 13 residues. CDR1 is KGHSH, CDR2 LQKENI, per germline. CDR3 nucleotides: TGTGCCACCTCGTACGGACTGGTCTACGAGCAGTACGTC. Translation gives CATSYGLVYEQYV.

The V and J genes are TRBV29-1 and TRBJ2-5; a possible D gene is TRBD1 (5 bases). Trimming cost V 6 bases and J 4 bases, with 12 bases left between them. CDR1 is SQVTM and CDR2 is ANQGSEA in the germline V gene. The CDR3 totals 12 residues. The DNA of the CDR3 is TGCAGCGTGGACGTTGGGGCAGAGACCCAGTACTTC. Protein sequence: CSVDVGAETQYF.

The rearrangement links TRBV29-1 to TRBJ1-4; TRBD1 matches at 9 bases. This CDR3 has 13 amino acids. Germline CDR1 is SQVTM and CDR2 is ANQGSEA. V shed 4 bases, J shed 8 bases, and the junction held 5 bases outside the gene matches. The chain's CDR3 is CSVGGQGEEKLFF. CDR3 nucleotides: TGCAGCGTTGGGGGACAGGGCGAGGAAAAACTGTTTTTT.

This chain links TRBV29-1 with TRBJ1-1, with a weak D call TRBD1 (6 bases). Germline V gives CDR1 SQVTM, CDR2 ANQGSEA. With 7 bases removed from V and 4 bases from J, the gap between germline ends came to 19 bases. CDR3 length: 14 amino acids. CDR3 in amino acids: CSARQDLGGTEAFF. Here the CDR3 DNA reads TGCAGCGCACGACAGGATCTGGGAGGCACTGAAGCTTTCTTT.

This clonotype was found once. The genes are TRBV5-4 and TRBJ2-1; D possibly corresponds to TRBD2 (6 bases). The CDR3 is 13 residues long. V lost 6 bases to trimming and J lost 8 bases, with 15 bases between them. Germline assignment: CDR1 SGHNT and CDR2 YYREEE (reference sequence). The CDR3 spells CASTRRELDEQFF. The CDR3 DNA reads TGTGCCAGCACTAGGAGGGAATTGGATGAGCAGTTCTTC.

The chain employs TRBV20-1 and TRBJ2-3; weak D call: TRBD1 (6 bases). In germline, CDR1 is DFQATT, CDR2 SNEGSKA (reference sequence). Deletions cut 5 bases from V and 0 bases from J, with 18 bases between. This CDR3 is 16 amino acids long. As DNA, the CDR3 is TGCAGTGCTCATGGAGTGGACAGTCCTAGCACAGATACGCAGTATTTT. Protein: CSAHGVDSPSTDTQYF.

The chain is built from TRBV3-1 and TRBJ2-6; no definite D call. This CDR3 is built from 15 residues. V lost 1 base and J lost 4, with 8 bases in between. The germline V gene has CDR1 LGHDT and CDR2 YNNKEL (reference sequence). CDR3 amino acids: CASSQADTGANVLTF. The CDR3 DNA reads as TGTGCCAGCAGCCAAGCCGACACCGGGGCCAACGTCCTGACTTTC. Variable domain in full (rest from reference TRBV3-1 and TRBJ2-6): DTAVSQTPKYLVTQMGNDKSIKCEQNLGHDTMYWYKQDSKKFLKIMFSYNNKELIINETVPNRFSPKSPDKAHLNLHINSLELGDSAVYFCASSQADTGANVLTFGAGSRLTVL.

The CDR3 sequence is CAAGLAGGWQETQYF. CDR3 DNA sequence: TGTGCAGCGGGACTAGCGGGGGGATGGCAAGAGACCCAGTACTTC. This sequence joins TRBV30 and TRBJ2-5, with 15 nucleotides matching TRBD2. CDR1 and CDR2 (germline): GTSNPN, SVGIG (reference sequence). The CDR3 is made up of 15 amino acids.

J is TRBJ2-1 and V is TRBV12-3 or TRBV12-4; the match to TRBD2 covers 7 bases. Trimming took 1 base from V and 1 from J; bases not matched to a gene: 4. The length of the CDR3 is 16 residues. CDR3 coding DNA: TGTGCCAGCAGTTTAGGAGCGGGGCGATCCTACAATGAGCAGTTCTTC. It encodes CASSLGAGRSYNEQFF.

The chain employs TRBV30 and TRBJ1-2; TRBD1 might be the D (5 bases). CDR1 and CDR2 from the germline V gene are GTSNPN and SVGIG (reference sequence). The CDR3 runs 11 residues. Trimming stripped 4 bases from V and 3 bases from J, with 6 bases between. The CDR3 loop is CAWTGYYGYTF. The CDR3, as DNA: TGTGCCTGGACAGGGTACTATGGCTACACCTTC.

V gene TRBV29-1 combines with J gene TRBJ2-2; D perhaps matches TRBD1 (5 bases). The CDR3 is made up of 13 amino acids. The germline V and J ends were trimmed by 8 bases and 6 bases, with 16 bases remaining between them. The germline gives CDR1 SQVTM, CDR2 ANQGSEA. CDR3 in amino acids: CSCETVLSGELFF. DNA of the CDR3: TGCAGCTGTGAGACAGTATTGTCCGGGGAGCTGTTTTTT.